This T cell receptor (beta chain) was sequenced during a study of blood T cells in healthy people across ages. Study results and limitations: Getting older went along with TCR beta diversity per million T cells dropping roughly linearly. A conclusive naive versus antigen-experienced comparison was prevented by the unsorted PBMCs.

The CDR3 length is 13 residues. The V end was cut by 4 bases, the J end by 5 bases, with 9 bases between. Germline CDR1 LGHNA, CDR2 YSLEER. Then a second PCR, running roughly 6 to 11 cycles, was carried out with a sample-barcoded 5' primer and a J-beta primer mix. Each cDNA molecule, via a template-switch adaptor with 12 random nucleotides, was tagged. TCRdb reprocessed the 5' RACE reads via MiXCR and lists one record per CDR3 protein. This sample has some 700,000 distinct CDR3 sequences, with about 20% found just once. In this sample, this clonotype turned up a few times. Its antigen is currently unknown.

J is TRBJ2-4 and V is TRBV4-3; no definite D call. This clonotype originated in a man between 65 and 80 years old in good health. Sequencing was done on a sample of blood. The chain's CDR3 is CASSPGRENIQYF. CDR3 sequence (DNA): TGCGCCAGCAGCCCCGGAAGAGAAAACATTCAGTACTTC.